The sequence of this T cell receptor (beta chain) was determined in a study of shared clonotypes between healthy human individuals. Whole-study context: The plates for each donor numbered three CD4 naive, three CD4 memory, two CD8 naive and one CD8 memory.

Overall study findings and caveats: Between several donors, naive CD4 clonotypes were shared at a level of about 5%. Naive subsets usually exceeded memory subsets in estimated richness.

About this clone: Antigen specificity is unknown.

Only in-frame clones appear in the TCRdb table, and some are missing; sequencing was by immunoSEQ multiplex PCR. The data hold about 990,000 clones, with more than 75% observed a single time. Germline CDR1 is MNHNS and CDR2 is SASEGT. This CDR3 is built from 13 residues. The V end lost 6 bases, the J end lost 7 bases, and 15 bases lay between the germline ends. This chain connects TRBV6-1 to TRBJ1-1, with D possibly TRBD1 on 5 matching bases. Sequenced material: memory CD4+ T cells from PBMCs. Subset noted: CD45RA-negative fraction. This clonotype was obtained from a man between 18 and 29 years old in good health. Some clones in this sample may be carry-over from other donors' samples. CDR3 nucleotide sequence: TGTGCCAGCAGCCTGTCCCAGGGCCTTGAAGCTTTCTTT. This encodes CASSLSQGLEAFF.